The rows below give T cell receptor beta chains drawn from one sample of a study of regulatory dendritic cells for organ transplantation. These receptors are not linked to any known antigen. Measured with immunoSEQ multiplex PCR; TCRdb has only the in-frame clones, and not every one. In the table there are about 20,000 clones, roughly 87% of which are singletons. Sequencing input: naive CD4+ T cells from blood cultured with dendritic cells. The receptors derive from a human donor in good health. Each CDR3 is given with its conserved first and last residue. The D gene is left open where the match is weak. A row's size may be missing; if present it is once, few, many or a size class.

DNA: TGTGCCACCAGGGACAGGGGGAGGACTGGCTACACCTTC
CDR3: CATRDRGRTGYTF
D: TRBD1
J: TRBJ1-2
size: -
V: TRBV6-5

DNA: TGTGCCACCAGCAGAGCTCCGGGACAGGGTACCACCGGGGAGCTGTTTTTT
CDR3: CATSRAPGQGTTGELFF
D: TRBD1
J: TRBJ2-2
size: -
V: TRBV15

DNA: TGCGCCAGCAGCCAATTGCCCTCAGGGGCTGGTGAAAAACTGTTTTTT
CDR3: CASSQLPSGAGEKLFF
D: -
J: TRBJ1-4
size: few
V: TRBV4-1

DNA: TGTGCCAGCAGCTTGGGGGGAGGGCAGGCCGCCTACGAGCAGTACTTC
CDR3: CASSLGGGQAAYEQYF
D: TRBD2
J: TRBJ2-7
size: -
V: TRBV5-4

DNA: TGTGCCACCAGAGTAGTGGTAAGCGGGAGGATCCTCTACGAGCAGTACTTC
CDR3: CATRVVVSGRILYEQYF
D: TRBD2
J: TRBJ2-7
size: -
V: TRBV15

DNA: TGCAGCGTTGAGACCGGGACTTTGAACACTGAAGCTTTCTTT
CDR3: CSVETGTLNTEAFF
D: -
J: TRBJ1-1
size: once
V: TRBV29-1

DNA: TGCGCCAGCAGCTTGGGGGCGCAGGGGACCAACACCGGGGAGCTGTTTTTT
CDR3: CASSLGAQGTNTGELFF
D: -
J: TRBJ2-2
size: -
V: TRBV5-1

DNA: TGTGCCAGCAGTGAAGCAGCGGCCAGAACCTACGAGCAGTACTTC
CDR3: CASSEAAARTYEQYF
D: -
J: TRBJ2-7
size: -
V: TRBV6-1

DNA: TGTGCCAGCAGCTCGGGACTAGCTTCGATCGATGAGCAGTTCTTC
CDR3: CASSSGLASIDEQFF
D: TRBD2
J: TRBJ2-1
size: -
V: TRBV5-4

DNA: TGTGCCAGTAGGCCCGCCGCTGGGACATACGCGGGGGCTTTCTTT
CDR3: CASRPAAGTYAGAFF
D: -
J: TRBJ1-1
size: -
V: TRBV19

DNA: TGTGCCAGCAGTAATAGGGTGAACACTGAAGCTTTCTTT
CDR3: CASSNRVNTEAFF
D: -
J: TRBJ1-1
size: -
V: TRBV6-6

DNA: TGCGCCAGCAGCCGAGACGGGACAGGGGGCCAAAAACTGTTTTTT
CDR3: CASSRDGTGGQKLFF
D: TRBD1
J: TRBJ1-4
size: -
V: TRBV4-1

DNA: TGTGCCAGCAGCCAAGATAAAGCGGGGGGGTACCACAATGAGCAGTTCTTC
CDR3: CASSQDKAGGYHNEQFF
D: TRBD2
J: TRBJ2-1
size: -
V: TRBV4-2

DNA: TGTGCCAGTAGCCCCAGGGTATACAATGAGCAGTTCTTC
CDR3: CASSPRVYNEQFF
D: -
J: TRBJ2-1
size: -
V: TRBV19

DNA: TGTGCCAGCACGAGGGGGACTAGCTCGAATACGCAGTATTTT
CDR3: CASTRGTSSNTQYF
D: TRBD2
J: TRBJ2-3
size: -
V: TRBV6-5

DNA: TGCGCCAGCAGCGAATCAGGGGTAGGTGAAAAACTGTTTTTT
CDR3: CASSESGVGEKLFF
D: -
J: TRBJ1-4
size: -
V: TRBV4-3

DNA: TGTGCCAGCAGCCAAGATCTGAACTACAGGGCAGGGGATACGCAGTATTTT
CDR3: CASSQDLNYRAGDTQYF
D: -
J: TRBJ2-3
size: -
V: TRBV4-2

DNA: TGCGCCAGCAGTCAAGACAGCGAGCAGTACTTC
CDR3: CASSQDSEQYF
D: -
J: TRBJ2-7
size: -
V: TRBV5-1

DNA: TGTGCCAGCAGTTTAGACGGCTACGAGCAGTACTTC
CDR3: CASSLDGYEQYF
D: -
J: TRBJ2-7
size: -
V: TRBV28

DNA: TGCGCCAGCAGCTTGGCTCCACATGGGACAGGGGATAATACGCAGTATTTT
CDR3: CASSLAPHGTGDNTQYF
D: TRBD1
J: TRBJ2-3
size: -
V: TRBV5-1

DNA: TGTGCCAGCAGGAGAGCCGAAAGCGGGGGGGCCGCCGTTGGGGATGAGCAGTTCTTC
CDR3: CASRRAESGGAAVGDEQFF
D: TRBD2
J: TRBJ2-1
size: -
V: TRBV11-2

DNA: TGTGCCAGCAGCTTCGCAGGGGGGACCTACGAGCAGTACTTC
CDR3: CASSFAGGTYEQYF
D: -
J: TRBJ2-7
size: -
V: TRBV7-2

DNA: TGTGCCCTTTCCACGGCGCGAGGATACAATGAGCAGTTCTTC
CDR3: CALSTARGYNEQFF
D: -
J: TRBJ2-1
size: -
V: TRBV7-9

DNA: TGTGCCAGCAGCCAGGGACGCTACGAGCAGTACTTC
CDR3: CASSQGRYEQYF
D: -
J: TRBJ2-7
size: -
V: TRBV11-2

DNA: TGTGCTAGTGGTTTGTTCTTAGCGGGGAGCGGGAATGAGCAGTTCTTC
CDR3: CASGLFLAGSGNEQFF
D: TRBD2
J: TRBJ2-1
size: -
V: TRBV12-5

DNA: TGTGCCAGCAGCTCTGGGACAGGGTCGAACACCGGGGAGCTGTTTTTT
CDR3: CASSSGTGSNTGELFF
D: TRBD1
J: TRBJ2-2
size: -
V: TRBV5-8

DNA: TGTGCCAGCAGTATAGACAGGGGAGGTGACTATGGCTACACCTTC
CDR3: CASSIDRGGDYGYTF
D: TRBD1
J: TRBJ1-2
size: few
V: TRBV6-1

DNA: TGCGCCAGCAGCCAAGATCTGACAGTCAGAGGGGGAAACACCATATATTTT
CDR3: CASSQDLTVRGGNTIYF
D: -
J: TRBJ1-3
size: -
V: TRBV4-3

DNA: TGCGCCAACGTGGACTGCGAATTAAGCTACGAGCAGTACTTC
CDR3: CANVDCELSYEQYF
D: -
J: TRBJ2-7
size: once
V: TRBV10-1

DNA: TGTGCCATACGACCGGGGACAGGAAATGAAAAACTGTTTTTT
CDR3: CAIRPGTGNEKLFF
D: TRBD1
J: TRBJ1-4
size: -
V: TRBV7-9

DNA: TGTGCCAGCAGCTTTGAGGCCAGGGCGGTTCGCTTAGGAAACACCATATATTTT
CDR3: CASSFEARAVRLGNTIYF
D: -
J: TRBJ1-3
size: -
V: TRBV5-5

DNA: TGTGCCATCAGTGTTTTGGGGGCTGAAGGCTACACCTTC
CDR3: CAISVLGAEGYTF
D: -
J: TRBJ1-2
size: few
V: TRBV10-3

DNA: TGTGCCAGCAGCGTACTCCGGATGGGACTAAATATATACAATGAGCAGTTCTTC
CDR3: CASSVLRMGLNIYNEQFF
D: TRBD2
J: TRBJ2-1
size: -
V: TRBV7-2

DNA: TGTGCCAGCAGCTTTGACAGGGCGCCAAACACCGGGGAGCTGTTTTTT
CDR3: CASSFDRAPNTGELFF
D: TRBD1
J: TRBJ2-2
size: -
V: TRBV7-3

DNA: TGTGCCAGTAGAATCAACACGGGGGCGATAAGGAGCTCCTACAATGAGCAGTTCTTC
CDR3: CASRINTGAIRSSYNEQFF
D: -
J: TRBJ2-1
size: -
V: TRBV19

DNA: TGCGCCAGCAGCTTAGGACACGAGGCCAACGTCCTGACTTTC
CDR3: CASSLGHEANVLTF
D: -
J: TRBJ2-6
size: -
V: TRBV5-1

DNA: TGCGCCAGCAGTGAGGGGACGGGCAATGAGCAGTTCTTC
CDR3: CASSEGTGNEQFF
D: -
J: TRBJ2-1
size: -
V: TRBV10-1

DNA: TGTGCCAGCAGCTTAGGCCCAGGGAATCAGCCCCAGCATTTT
CDR3: CASSLGPGNQPQHF
D: -
J: TRBJ1-5
size: -
V: TRBV7-9

DNA: TGTGCCACCTCAAGGGGGGAGGATGGCTACACCTTC
CDR3: CATSRGEDGYTF
D: -
J: TRBJ1-2
size: -
V: TRBV6-5

DNA: TGTGCCAGCAGTTACTCGTGGAAACGCGATGAGCAGTTCTTC
CDR3: CASSYSWKRDEQFF
D: -
J: TRBJ2-1
size: -
V: TRBV6-5

DNA: TGTGCCAGTAGTATAGGCCAGGCCCGCTCGGAGACCCAGTACTTC
CDR3: CASSIGQARSETQYF
D: -
J: TRBJ2-5
size: -
V: TRBV19

DNA: TGTGCCAGCAGCCAGGGACAGGAACCCGGTTTCTTC
CDR3: CASSQGQEPGFF
D: TRBD1
J: TRBJ2-1
size: -
V: TRBV14

DNA: TGTGCCAGTAGCATAGGACTAGCGGGAACCTACGAGCAGTACTTC
CDR3: CASSIGLAGTYEQYF
D: TRBD2
J: TRBJ2-7
size: -
V: TRBV19